This TCR beta chain was identified during a study of blood T cell repertoires in COVID-19. Trimming pared 5 bases from V and 0 bases from J, leaving 14 bases between. Germline loops: CDR1 MNHEY, CDR2 SMNVEV (reference sequence). The CDR3 runs to 16 residues. Using immunoSEQ multiplex PCR, the repertoire was profiled, and TCRdb retains in-frame clones only, with some absent. Of about 360,000 clones listed, over 75% were seen once; the top ten hold around 1.9%. The sequence was obtained from a man in his forties or fifties in a cohort exposed to, infected with or recovered from COVID-19 (not recorded which). The chain recombines TRBV27 with TRBJ2-1; the D gene is possibly TRBD1 (6 bases). Input material: PBMCs or T cells enriched from blood (not recorded which). CDR3 in DNA: TGTGCCAGCAGTACAGGACAGCACAGCTCCTACAATGAGCAGTTCTTC. Its translation: CASSTGQHSSYNEQFF.